Sequencing of this T cell receptor beta chain was carried out in a study of blood T cell repertoires in COVID-19. Looking at the study overall: T cells, B-cell-depleted T cells, or PBMCs provided the cDNA or gDNA that served as material.

The protocol was immunoSEQ multiplex PCR, while the TCRdb copy is restricted to in-frame clones and leaves out a portion. The table lists more than 250,000 clones, roughly 80% of them singletons. Participants were placed into cohorts based on the clinical history they reported. Someone with COVID-19 had been met by exposed participants within 2 weeks before study entry. The J segment lost 6 bases and the V segment lost 5 bases, leaving 2 bases of the junction unmatched. The CDR3 length is 12 residues. Per germline, CDR1 GTSNPN and CDR2 SVGIG (reference sequence). This sequence originates from a man in his forties or fifties who had been exposed to COVID-19. The V gene is TRBV30, the J gene TRBJ1-4; 8 bases agree with TRBD1. The specimen sequenced was PBMCs or T cells enriched from blood (not recorded which). This CDR3 is CAWGQGHEKLFF. CDR3 nucleotides: TGTGCCTGGGGACAGGGTCATGAAAAACTGTTTTTT.